The 20 T cell receptor beta chains reported below all come from one sample, sequenced in a study of shared clonotypes between healthy human individuals. Sequencing was performed with immunoSEQ multiplex PCR; in TCRdb, only in-frame clones are kept and a portion is missing. The profile shows some 790,000 clones, around 70% of them singletons. Sequencing was carried out using memory CD4+ T cells sorted from blood. Regarding subset: CD45RA-negative fraction. These receptors all come from a woman in her thirties in good health.

This chain uses TRBV5-1 with TRBJ2-1; TRBD1 aligns across 8 bases. The CDR3 length is 15 residues. From germline, CDR1 is SGHRS and CDR2 YFSETQ. J gave up 1 base and V 4 bases, and 4 bases lay outside the gene matches. Written as DNA, the CDR3 is TGCGCCAGCAGCACCGGGACAGGATCCTACAATGAGCAGTTCTTC. This translates into CASSTGTGSYNEQFF.

This chain links TRBV10-1 with TRBJ2-5; 9 positions agree with TRBD1. Trimming cost V 5 bases and J 5 bases; bases outside gene matches: 12. Germline values: CDR1 WNHNN, CDR2 SYGVQD (reference sequence). CDR3 size: 16 residues. CDR3 nucleotides: TGCGCCAGCAGTCAGGCTCCGGGACAGGGATCGGAGACCCAGTACTTC. It specifies CASSQAPGQGSETQYF.

V and J are TRBV15 and TRBJ1-2; TRBD1 is a possible D gene (5 bases). This CDR3 contains 15 residues. Germline assignment: CDR1 LNHNV and CDR2 YYDKDF (reference sequence). The germline V and J ends were trimmed by 2 bases and 7 bases, with 17 bases remaining between them. Written as DNA, the CDR3 is TGTGCCACCAGCAGAAATATACAGGTTCGGAGTGGCTACACCTTC. It codes for CATSRNIQVRSGYTF.

The chain employs TRBV6-5 and TRBJ1-4, with a possible D match to TRBD1 (5 bases). V dropped 6 bases and J dropped 3 bases, with 14 bases sitting between them. Germline V gene data show CDR1 as MNHEY and CDR2 as SVGAGI. The CDR3 loop spans 15 amino acids. The CDR3 sequence is CASSLGGVANEKLFF. CDR3 DNA: TGTGCCAGCAGCCTGGGGGGGGTTGCTAATGAAAAACTGTTTTTT.

The genes are TRBV13 and TRBJ1-5; 11 nucleotides line up with TRBD1. Germline V lookup: CDR1 PRHDT, CDR2 FYEKMQ (reference sequence). The junction had 7 bases not matched to a gene; V was cut back by 4 bases and J by 2 bases. This CDR3 spans 17 amino acids. In DNA, the CDR3 is TGTGCCAGCAGCTCGGACAGGGGGCGTACGGGCAATCAGCCCCAGCATTTT. Protein sequence: CASSSDRGRTGNQPQHF. The full variable domain, with the rest looked up from reference TRBV13 and TRBJ1-5, is AAGVIQSPRHLIKEKRETATLKCYPIPRHDTVYWYQQGPGQDPQFLISFYEKMQSDKGSIPDRFSAQQFSDYHSELNMSSLELGDSALYFCASSSDRGRTGNQPQHFGDGTRLSIL.

The V gene is TRBV30, the J gene TRBJ2-5; a possible D gene is TRBD2 (6 bases). The J call may be incorrect, as the DNA end agrees better with TRBJ2-7. Per germline, CDR1 GTSNPN and CDR2 SVGIG (reference sequence). There are 13 residues in the CDR3. CDR3 sequence reads: CAWMTFAGFEQYF. In nucleotides, the CDR3 is TGTGCCTGGATGACTTTTGCGGGATTCGAGCAGTACTTC.

The chain is built from TRBV4-1 and TRBJ1-4, with D tentatively TRBD1 (5 bases). CDR1 is MGHRA and CDR2 is YSYEKL in the germline V gene. Deletions cut 5 bases from V and 8 bases from J, with 18 bases between. This CDR3 spans 15 amino acids. The chain's CDR3 is CASSDSLGTVEKLFF. The DNA for the CDR3 is TGCGCCAGCAGCGATTCTCTGGGGACCGTAGAAAAACTGTTTTTT.

This clone was seen ten or more times. The rearrangement joins TRBV11-3 to TRBJ2-2, with D tentatively TRBD1 or TRBD2 (6 bases each). The CDR3 is made up of 14 amino acids. CDR1 is SGHNT, CDR2 YENEEA, per germline. V was clipped by 6 bases and J by 5 bases, with 13 bases between them. The CDR3 region has the DNA TGTGCCAGCAGGCCCGGAGGGGGGACCGGGGAGCTGTTTTTT. This codes for CASRPGGGTGELFF.

This chain uses TRBV27 with TRBJ2-7; 9 nucleotides match TRBD1. Germline V gives CDR1 MNHEY, CDR2 SMNVEV (reference sequence). The CDR3 has 15 amino acids. The trim removed 2 bases at V and 4 bases at J, leaving 6 bases unmatched. CDR3 protein: CASSLKGQGTYEQYF. The CDR3 DNA sequence: TGTGCCAGCAGTTTAAAGGGACAGGGAACGTACGAGCAGTACTTC.

V and J are TRBV18 and TRBJ2-3; the D is unclear. Germline loops: CDR1 KGHSH, CDR2 LQKENI. Trimming removed 2 bases from V and 2 bases from J, with 11 bases in between. This CDR3 comprises 15 residues. In DNA, the CDR3 is TGTGCCAGCTCACCAGTGGGTGGGTCCACAGATACGCAGTATTTT. It encodes CASSPVGGSTDTQYF.

The V call is TRBV5-1, the J call TRBJ1-5; D ambiguous. The CDR3 loop spans 13 amino acids. V was trimmed by 0 bases and J by 6 bases, leaving 7 bases between them. The germline CDR1 and CDR2 sequences are SGHRS and YFSETQ. This chain's CDR3 is CASSLDGSQPQHF. DNA for the CDR3: TGCGCCAGCAGCTTGGACGGGAGTCAGCCCCAGCATTTT.

The CDR3 loop reads CASSNRRALYPGVDEKLFF. The CDR3 coding sequence is TGTGCCAGTAGTAACCGCCGGGCCCTATATCCCGGGGTGGATGAAAAACTGTTTTTT. The J gene is TRBJ1-4, the V gene TRBV19; D gene ambiguous. In germline, CDR1 is LNHDA, CDR2 SQIVND (reference sequence). Trimming stripped 4 bases from V and 6 bases from J, with 27 bases between. This CDR3 comprises 19 residues.

The chain recombines TRBV12-5 with TRBJ1-5; tentative D call: TRBD1 (6 bases). Per the germline V gene, CDR1 is LGHNT and CDR2 is FRNRAP. Trimming stripped 1 base from V and 3 bases from J, with 16 bases between. This CDR3 is 17 amino acids long. CDR3: CASGLGYREGDNQPQHF. CDR3 sequence (DNA): TGTGCTAGTGGTTTGGGATACAGGGAGGGGGACAATCAGCCCCAGCATTTT.

V gene TRBV27 combines with J gene TRBJ1-5; a weak D match, TRBD1 (5 bases). CDR1 is MNHEY, CDR2 SMNVEV, per germline (reference sequence). Trimming took off 2 bases at V and 3 bases at J, with 8 bases between the two ends. This CDR3 is built from 14 residues. This CDR3 is CASSLQGTNQPQHF. In DNA, the CDR3 is TGTGCCAGCAGTTTACAGGGCACCAATCAGCCCCAGCATTTT.

In its sample, this clone was seen a few times. This sequence joins TRBV5-1 and TRBJ2-1, with 7 bases that match TRBD2. This CDR3 contains 17 residues. V was clipped by 0 bases and J by 7 bases; unmatched bases: 13. The V gene's germline CDR1 is SGHRS and CDR2 YFSETQ. This chain's CDR3 is CASSLAPGGGPSNEQFF. In nucleotides, the CDR3 is TGCGCCAGCAGCTTGGCCCCCGGGGGAGGGCCTAGTAATGAGCAGTTCTTC.

The chain links TRBV5-4 to TRBJ2-7, with unresolved D. Germline V CDR1 and CDR2: SGHNT, YYREEE (reference sequence). The V end lost 0 bases, the J end lost 1 base, and 8 bases lay between the germline ends. There are 14 residues in the CDR3. CDR3 region: CASSLDPGSYEQYF. DNA for the CDR3: TGTGCCAGCAGCTTGGATCCGGGTTCCTACGAGCAGTACTTC.

CDR3 protein: CASSPGRGRSYEQYF. The CDR3 DNA follows: TGTGCCAGCAGTCCCGGGAGGGGGAGATCCTACGAGCAGTACTTC. The V gene is TRBV6-5, the J gene TRBJ2-7, with TRBD2 matching over 8 bases. The CDR3 length is 15 residues. V shed 5 bases and J 1 base; nucleotides not matched to a gene: 7. Germline V gives CDR1 MNHEY, CDR2 SVGAGI.

This clone came up many times. V and J are TRBV15 and TRBJ2-6; D could derive from TRBD1 or TRBD2 (6 bases each). V lost 5 bases, J lost 0 bases, and 17 bases lay in between. Germline V lookup: CDR1 LNHNV, CDR2 YYDKDF (reference sequence). The CDR3 sequence is 18 residues long. CDR3 DNA sequence: TGTGCCACCAGCTCGGGGGCTCTCTCTTTCTCTGGGGCCAACGTCCTGACTTTC. Its protein is CATSSGALSFSGANVLTF. The entire variable domain, with the rest obtained from reference TRBV15 and TRBJ2-6, is as follows: DAMVIQNPRYQVTQFGKPVTLSCSQTLNHNVMYWYQQKSSQAPKLLFHYYDKDFNNEADTPDNFQSRRPNTSFCFLDIRSPGLGDTAMYLCATSSGALSFSGANVLTFGAGSRLTVL.

This rearrangement joins TRBV5-1 to TRBJ2-5; weak D call: TRBD2 (6 bases). V lost 4 bases and J lost 5, with 15 bases in between. Germline V gives CDR1 SGHRS, CDR2 YFSETQ. This CDR3 has 14 residues. This chain's CDR3 is CASSRRGGSETQYF. The CDR3 DNA follows: TGCGCCAGCAGCCGGCGGGGTGGTTCGGAGACCCAGTACTTC.

The rearrangement links TRBV28 to TRBJ2-7, with D tentatively TRBD2 (5 bases). Germline values: CDR1 MDHEN, CDR2 SYDVKM. The CDR3 spans 15 residues. The ends were cut back, 3 bases at V and 0 bases at J, with 12 bases in the middle. CDR3 in amino acids: CASSFPWTGSYEQYF. In DNA, the CDR3 is TGTGCCAGCAGTTTTCCATGGACTGGCTCCTACGAGCAGTACTTC.